The 23 T cell receptor beta chains below were found in one sample sequenced in a study of cytomegalovirus exposure and HLA in healthy donors. Primers for the PCR totalled 60 Vbeta and 13 Jbeta. Libraries were prepared by immunoSEQ multiplex PCR; TCRdb keeps only in-frame clonotypes and omits some of them. This table has some 150,000 clones, about 70% appearing once. The specimen sequenced was PBMCs. These receptors all come from a woman aged 40 to 55 in good health and CMV-seronegative.

This chain joins TRBV7-9 and TRBJ2-1, with TRBD2 identical over 13 bases. Unmatched junction bases numbered 8, after V lost 5 bases and J lost 4 bases. Germline CDR1 SEHNR, CDR2 FQNEAQ (reference sequence). CDR3 length: 17 residues. CDR3 nucleotides: TGTGCCAGCAGCGATCGGACTAGCGGGGGACAGTACAATGAGCAGTTCTTC. It encodes CASSDRTSGGQYNEQFF.

This rearrangement joins TRBV7-8 to TRBJ2-1; 11 bases align to TRBD2. Per the germline V gene, CDR1 is SGHVS and CDR2 is FQNEAQ. The trim removed 5 bases at V and 5 bases at J, leaving 8 bases unmatched. The length of the CDR3 is 16 residues. For the CDR3, the DNA is TGTGCCAGCAGCCCGAAACTAGCGGGGGCTCACAATGAGCAGTTCTTC. It yields the protein CASSPKLAGAHNEQFF.

The chain couples TRBV19 to TRBJ1-1; 9 bases fit TRBD1. Germline CDR1 is LNHDA and CDR2 is SQIVND (reference sequence). J gave up 5 bases and V 5 bases, and 6 bases lay outside the gene matches. CDR3 length equals 14 residues. Here the CDR3 DNA reads TGTGCCAGTAGTTTCGGGACAGGGAGTACTGAAGCTTTCTTT. Translation gives CASSFGTGSTEAFF.

The V and J genes are TRBV19 and TRBJ2-2; 7 positions match TRBD1. This CDR3 region has 14 residues. V lost 7 bases and J lost 8; bases outside the gene matches: 10. CDR1 and CDR2 (germline): LNHDA, SQIVND (reference sequence). CDR3 coding DNA: TGTGCCAGTAAGGACAGGTCCGGGAAAGGGGAGCTGTTTTTT. This sequence encodes CASKDRSGKGELFF.

This clone was found a few times. The chain is built from TRBV19 and TRBJ1-2; TRBD1 aligns across 12 bases. Germline CDR1 LNHDA, CDR2 SQIVND (reference sequence). V trimming: 5 bases; J trimming: 5 bases; junction bases outside the gene matches: 3. CDR3 size: 14 residues. CDR3: CASSGDRGLYGYTF. The DNA for the CDR3 is TGTGCCAGTAGTGGGGACAGGGGGCTTTATGGCTACACCTTC. The full variable domain, with the rest looked up from reference TRBV19 and TRBJ1-2, is DGGITQSPKYLFRKEGQNVTLSCEQNLNHDAMYWYRQDPGQGLRLIYYSQIVNDFQKGDIAEGYSVSREKKESFPLTVTSAQKNPTAFYLCASSGDRGLYGYTFGSGTRLTVV.

V gene TRBV7-2 combines with J gene TRBJ1-3; D call uncertain. CDR1 SGHTA and CDR2 FQGNSA come from the germline V gene. Between the trimmed V and J ends, which lost 1 base and 2 bases, there was a span of 6 bases. This CDR3 contains 14 residues. CDR3 in amino acids: CASSLERTGNTIYF. CDR3 coding DNA: TGTGCCAGCAGCTTAGAGCGCACTGGAAACACCATATATTTT.

The chain links TRBV5-4 to TRBJ2-7, with no clear D. V was cut by 3 bases and J by 3 bases, with 10 bases left in between. The CDR3 is 13 amino acids. The germline CDR1 and CDR2 sequences are SGHNT and YYREEE (reference sequence). In DNA form, the CDR3 reads TGTGCCAGCAGCTCCCCTCCTCTCTACGAGCAGTACTTC. It yields the protein CASSSPPLYEQYF.

CDR3 amino acids: CATGLAGDGGELFF. The CDR3 DNA reads as TGTGCCACCGGACTAGCGGGGGACGGCGGGGAGCTGTTTTTT. This chain uses TRBV27 with TRBJ2-2; 13 positions agree with TRBD2. This CDR3 has 14 amino acids. V trimming: 10 bases; J trimming: 7 bases; junction bases outside the gene matches: 6. Germline CDR1 is MNHEY and CDR2 is SMNVEV (reference sequence).

The chain links TRBV7-7 to TRBJ2-5; TRBD2 agrees at 12 bases. CDR3 length: 15 residues. V trimming: 5 bases; J trimming: 5 bases; junction bases outside the gene matches: 6. Germline V gives CDR1 SSHAT, CDR2 FNYEAQ (reference sequence). The DNA of the CDR3 is TGTGCCAGCAGCCCTAGCGGGGGGGCATGGGAGACCCAGTACTTC. Its protein product is CASSPSGGAWETQYF.

In its sample, this clone was seen once. V usage is TRBV6-5 and J usage is TRBJ2-1; 8 bases align to TRBD1. The CDR3 totals 15 residues. CDR1 MNHEY and CDR2 SVGAGI come from the germline V gene. The V segment lost 5 bases and the J segment 7 bases; nucleotides outside the gene matches: 10. The CDR3 loop reads CASSPDRDSVNEQFF. The CDR3 bases are TGTGCCAGCAGTCCGGACAGGGACTCTGTAAATGAGCAGTTCTTC.

The chain recombines TRBV7-2 with TRBJ1-2; TRBD1 might be the D (5 bases). The CDR3 runs to 16 residues. Between the trimmed V and J ends, which lost 6 bases and 5 bases, there was a span of 22 bases. Per germline, CDR1 SGHTA and CDR2 FQGNSA. The CDR3 loop reads CASSLAIPRGGYGYTF. The CDR3 DNA follows: TGTGCCAGCAGTCTAGCTATACCGAGGGGAGGGTATGGCTACACCTTC.

This clone has just a few counts. This sequence joins TRBV4-3 and TRBJ2-7; the D gene is possibly TRBD2 (6 bases). V lost 0 bases and J lost 6, with 12 bases in between. The CDR3 sequence is 14 residues long. Germline V gives CDR1 LGHNA, CDR2 YSLEER. CDR3 residues: CASSQDLGGSEQYF. The DNA for the CDR3 is TGCGCCAGCAGCCAAGATTTGGGGGGTTCCGAGCAGTACTTC.

This clone has a handful of counts. In nucleotides, the CDR3 is TGTGCCAGCACCCGGACAGGGGACACTGAAGCTTTCTTT. This encodes CASTRTGDTEAFF. This sequence joins TRBV2 and TRBJ1-1; 9 bases are shared with TRBD1. J gave up 3 bases and V 7 bases, and 3 bases lay outside the gene matches. Germline V gives CDR1 SNHLY, CDR2 FYNNEI. The CDR3 has 13 residues.

The sample holds a few counts of this clone. V is TRBV5-1 and J is TRBJ2-5; the match to TRBD1 covers 11 bases. The J call may be wrong; the DNA end is better matched by TRBJ2-7. The CDR3 spans 15 residues. Germline V gene data show CDR1 as SGHRS and CDR2 as YFSETQ. CDR3 loop: CASSLGQGATYEQYF. The CDR3 DNA follows: TGCGCCAGCAGCCTAGGACAGGGGGCAACCTACGAGCAGTACTTC.

This clone has a handful of counts. The J gene is TRBJ2-7, the V gene TRBV27, with 11 bases matching TRBD2. V lost 6 bases and J lost 0; bases outside the gene matches: 4. The CDR3 loop spans 15 amino acids. The V gene's germline CDR1 is MNHEY and CDR2 SMNVEV (reference sequence). CDR3 sequence reads: CASRGLADSSYEQYF. The CDR3 DNA follows: TGTGCCAGCAGGGGACTAGCGGACAGCTCCTACGAGCAGTACTTC.

This chain uses TRBV29-1 with TRBJ2-7, with 7 bases identical to TRBD2. The J segment lost 3 bases and the V segment lost 4 bases, leaving 6 bases of the junction unmatched. CDR3 length: 13 amino acids. In germline, CDR1 is SQVTM, CDR2 ANQGSEA. The DNA of the CDR3 is TGCAGCGTTGTGCAGGGAGGGCGCTACGAGCAGTACTTC. Translation: CSVVQGGRYEQYF.

The V and J genes are TRBV28 and TRBJ1-2; 7 nucleotides line up with TRBD1. The CDR3 runs 14 residues. V trimming: 5 bases; J trimming: 1 base; junction bases outside the gene matches: 4. Germline-derived CDR1 and CDR2 are MDHEN and SYDVKM. The CDR3 region has the DNA TGTGCCAGCAGTCAGGGGGTGGATAACTATGGCTACACCTTC. It specifies CASSQGVDNYGYTF.

This clone has only a few counts. V gene TRBV5-1 combines with J gene TRBJ1-1; 8 nucleotides match TRBD1. CDR3 length: 16 residues. The V segment lost 4 bases and the J segment 2 bases; nucleotides outside the gene matches: 10. Germline CDR1 and CDR2: SGHRS and YFSETQ. CDR3 sequence (DNA): TGCGCCAGCAGCGTGGACAGGGCAACGGGTAACACTGAAGCTTTCTTT. Protein sequence: CASSVDRATGNTEAFF.

J is TRBJ2-2 and V is TRBV4-2; TRBD1 agrees at 9 bases. The junction had 10 bases not matched to a gene; V was cut back by 4 bases and J by 4 bases. There are 17 residues in the CDR3. Per the germline V gene, CDR1 is LGHNA and CDR2 is YNFKEQ. The CDR3 protein is CASSPAGQGKSTGELFF. Written as DNA, the CDR3 is TGTGCCAGCAGCCCAGCTGGACAGGGGAAGAGCACCGGGGAGCTGTTTTTT.

The rearrangement links TRBV7-8 to TRBJ2-2, with D tentatively TRBD2 (5 bases). Trimming removed 5 bases from V and 1 base from J, with 11 bases in between. The CDR3 runs 15 residues. From germline, CDR1 is SGHVS and CDR2 FQNEAQ. In nucleotides, the CDR3 is TGTGCCAGCAGCCCTAGCCGCCTGAACACCGGGGAGCTGTTTTTT. This sequence encodes CASSPSRLNTGELFF.

This clone has only a few counts. The CDR3 DNA is TGCGCCAGCAGCTTTGATCCGGGGACTAGCGGGGGGGCGAGAGAGACCCAGTACTTC. It codes for CASSFDPGTSGGARETQYF. The chain links TRBV5-1 to TRBJ2-5, with 16 bases that match TRBD2. Germline values: CDR1 SGHRS, CDR2 YFSETQ. Losses at the gene ends were 2 bases for V and 4 bases for J; bases not matched to a gene: 11. The CDR3 consists of 19 residues. Using reference TRBV5-1 and TRBJ2-5 for the parts outside the CDR3, the full variable domain is KAGVTQTPRYLIKTRGQQVTLSCSPISGHRSVSWYQQTPGQGLQFLFEYFSETQRNKGNFPGRFSGRQFSNSRSEMNVSTLELGDSALYLCASSFDPGTSGGARETQYFGPGTRLLVL.

This clone was observed a handful of times. The chain links TRBV4-2 to TRBJ1-6, with unresolved D. Germline loops: CDR1 LGHNA, CDR2 YNFKEQ. The CDR3 extends over 17 amino acids. V dropped 0 bases and J dropped 6 bases, with 15 bases sitting between them. Written as DNA, the CDR3 is TGTGCCAGCAGCCAAGAAACGCTTTTTACTCCTAATTCACCCCTCCACTTT. It codes for CASSQETLFTPNSPLHF.

V usage is TRBV5-8 and J usage is TRBJ2-5; D is possibly TRBD1 (6 bases). Trimming removed 6 bases from V and 3 bases from J, with 9 bases in between. This CDR3 spans 12 amino acids. CDR1 is SGHTS, CDR2 YDEGEE, per germline. The CDR3 loop is CASTGVEETQYF. In DNA form, the CDR3 reads TGTGCCAGCACAGGGGTGGAAGAGACCCAGTACTTC.